This entry lists 26 T cell receptor beta chains sequenced from one sample in a study of blood T cell repertoires in COVID-19. Profiling relied on immunoSEQ multiplex PCR, and the TCRdb table lists in-frame clones only, not all of them. The sample contains 45,000 to 50,000 clones, 82% of which appear only once. The sequencing sample was made of peripheral blood. The origin of the receptors is a middle-aged man with acute or convalescent COVID-19.

The chain employs TRBV15 and TRBJ2-3, with 14 bases identical to TRBD2. J gave up 3 bases and V 2 bases, and 10 bases lay outside the gene matches. This CDR3 has 19 amino acids. Germline CDR1 is LNHNV and CDR2 is YYDKDF (reference sequence). This chain's CDR3 is CATSRLRTSGGRGTDTQYF. In DNA, the CDR3 is TGTGCCACCAGCAGATTGCGGACTAGCGGGGGGCGGGGGACAGATACGCAGTATTTT.

This rearrangement joins TRBV24-1 to TRBJ2-7; D is possibly TRBD1 (7 bases). The CDR3 runs 15 residues. Trimming left V 2 bases short and J 7 bases short, with 17 bases between. CDR1 is KGHDR and CDR2 is SFDVKD in the germline V gene. The CDR3 sequence: CATSDSRQGGREQYF. CDR3 nucleotide sequence: TGTGCCACCAGTGATTCCAGACAGGGAGGACGGGAGCAGTACTTC.

V gene TRBV27 combines with J gene TRBJ2-1, with 10 bases fitting TRBD1. After removal of 5 bases from V and 13 bases from J, the junction contained 14 bases not matched to a gene. The CDR3 has 15 amino acids. Germline V gives CDR1 MNHEY, CDR2 SMNVEV (reference sequence). The DNA for the CDR3 is TGTGCCAGCAGTCCATGGGTTGGGACAGGGGCAACTCAGTTCTTC. It translates to CASSPWVGTGATQFF.

This chain connects TRBV6-5 to TRBJ1-5; 7 bases fit TRBD1. There are 15 residues in the CDR3. The germline CDR1 and CDR2 sequences are MNHEY and SVGAGI. Trimming cost V 5 bases and J 5 bases; bases outside gene matches: 9. The CDR3 reads CASSRTHGTDQPQHF. CDR3 DNA sequence: TGTGCCAGCAGTCGTACACACGGGACAGATCAGCCCCAGCATTTT.

The chain employs TRBV6-2 or TRBV6-3 and TRBJ1-4; D is perhaps TRBD1 (6 bases). Germline V gene data show CDR1 as MNHEY and CDR2 as SVGEGT. The CDR3 is made up of 14 amino acids. The V gene lost 6 bases and the J gene lost 8 bases, with 16 bases spanning the gap. The CDR3 protein is CASSTPWGGEKLFF. The CDR3 bases are TGTGCCAGCAGCACCCCTTGGGGGGGCGAAAAACTGTTTTTT.

The V call is TRBV28, the J call TRBJ1-3; 7 bases map to TRBD1. Looked up from germline, CDR1 is MDHEN and CDR2 is SYDVKM. The CDR3 is 17 amino acids. Germline trimming cut 5 bases from V and 3 bases from J; bases unmatched to any gene: 13. CDR3 in amino acids: CASSPYQGVFIGNTIYF. CDR3 DNA: TGTGCCAGCAGTCCTTATCAGGGGGTATTCATTGGAAACACCATATATTTT.

The rearrangement joins TRBV11-2 to TRBJ1-1; possibly TRBD1 for D (6 bases). The V end lost 1 base, the J end lost 1 base, and 19 bases lay between the germline ends. CDR1 SGHAT and CDR2 FQNNGV come from the germline V gene. The CDR3 runs to 18 residues. The CDR3 loop reads CASSLVAPRTVENTEAFF. Here the CDR3 DNA reads TGTGCCAGCAGCTTAGTCGCCCCCCGGACAGTAGAGAACACTGAAGCTTTCTTT.

This clone was seen only a few times. The rearrangement links TRBV28 to TRBJ1-2; maybe TRBD1 (6 bases). This CDR3 is 16 amino acids long. Germline values: CDR1 MDHEN, CDR2 SYDVKM. V dropped 3 bases and J dropped 4 bases, with 18 bases sitting between them. In nucleotides, the CDR3 is TGTGCCAGCAGTTTGGATAAAGACAGGCGAATCTATGGCTACACCTTC. It encodes CASSLDKDRRIYGYTF.

This clone was seen a few times. The chain has TRBV5-1 and TRBJ1-5; TRBD1 matches at 8 bases. This CDR3 spans 15 amino acids. Germline CDR1 SGHRS, CDR2 YFSETQ. The junction had 5 bases not matched to a gene; V was cut back by 4 bases and J by 2 bases. The CDR3 DNA reads TGCGCCAGCAGCCCGGACAGGGTTGGCAATCAGCCCCAGCATTTT. Translating gives CASSPDRVGNQPQHF.

The chain uses TRBV5-1 and TRBJ2-5, with D perhaps TRBD2 (5 bases). The CDR3 sequence is 14 residues long. V dropped 5 bases and J dropped 2 bases, with 13 bases sitting between them. Germline CDR1 reads SGHRS; CDR2 reads YFSETQ. The CDR3 region is CASRDGGFQETQYF. CDR3 nucleotide sequence: TGCGCCAGCAGGGACGGAGGATTTCAAGAGACCCAGTACTTC.

This clone was detected once. CDR3 bases: TGTGCCAGTACCCTCGGGGCGGGACAGGGAAGACGAAATGGCTACACCTTC. This gives the protein CASTLGAGQGRRNGYTF. The chain recombines TRBV19 with TRBJ1-2; 9 bases map to TRBD1. J was trimmed by 6 bases and V by 7 bases; bases with no gene match: 18. Germline lookup yields CDR1 LNHDA and CDR2 SQIVND (reference sequence). The CDR3 consists of 17 residues.

CDR3 loop: CASGADRNTEAFF. DNA for the CDR3: TGTGCCAGCGGGGCGGACAGGAACACTGAAGCTTTCTTT. The chain employs TRBV27 and TRBJ1-1, with a possible D match to TRBD1 (6 bases). CDR1 and CDR2 (germline): MNHEY, SMNVEV (reference sequence). The length of the CDR3 is 13 residues. With 8 bases removed from V and 1 base from J, the gap between germline ends came to 11 bases.

The table lists this clone with a few counts. V and J are TRBV5-1 and TRBJ2-2; tentative D call: TRBD1 (5 bases). Trimming took off 1 base at V and 0 bases at J, with 19 bases between the two ends. Germline V lookup: CDR1 SGHRS, CDR2 YFSETQ. The CDR3 totals 19 residues. The CDR3 DNA follows: TGCGCCAGCAGCTTGTCTTTAGGGGTCGTCCTAGCGAACACCGGGGAGCTGTTTTTT. Protein: CASSLSLGVVLANTGELFF.

The chain recombines TRBV28 with TRBJ2-2, with D maybe TRBD1 (6 bases). The CDR3 contains 12 residues. Trimming removed 6 bases at V and 6 bases at J, with 8 bases between. From germline, CDR1 is MDHEN and CDR2 SYDVKM. CDR3 loop: CASRQGPGELFF. CDR3 in DNA: TGTGCCAGCAGACAGGGTCCCGGGGAGCTGTTTTTT.

The chain is built from TRBV2 and TRBJ1-1; 8 bases map to TRBD1. The CDR3 spans 14 residues. The junction had 9 bases not matched to a gene; V was cut back by 7 bases and J by 5 bases. Germline CDR1 is SNHLY and CDR2 is FYNNEI. CDR3 loop: CASTPPWTGTEAFF. For the CDR3, the DNA is TGTGCCAGCACTCCTCCGTGGACAGGGACTGAAGCTTTCTTT.

V usage is TRBV7-2 and J usage is TRBJ2-7; possibly TRBD1 for D (6 bases). Between the trimmed V and J ends, which lost 5 bases and 2 bases, there was a span of 16 bases. This CDR3 spans 15 amino acids. Germline assignment: CDR1 SGHTA and CDR2 FQGNSA. Here the CDR3 DNA reads TGTGCCAGCAGCCCGCATGGGACAACACCCTACGAGCAGTACTTC. The encoded protein is CASSPHGTTPYEQYF. The full variable domain, its missing parts supplied by reference TRBV7-2 and TRBJ2-7, is GAGVSQSPSNKVTEKGKDVELRCDPISGHTALYWYRQSLGQGLEFLIYFQGNSAPDKSGLPSDRFSAERTGGSVSTLTIQRTQQEDSAVYLCASSPHGTTPYEQYFGPGTRLTVT.

The rearrangement links TRBV7-9 to TRBJ2-5, with 14 nucleotides matching TRBD2. Germline V gene data show CDR1 as SEHNR and CDR2 as FQNEAQ (reference sequence). This CDR3 region has 16 residues. J lost 5 bases, V lost 5 bases, and 7 bases had no gene match. The CDR3: CASSKPGLAGVETQYF. CDR3 DNA: TGTGCCAGCAGCAAACCGGGACTAGCGGGGGTGGAGACCCAGTACTTC.

V and J are TRBV30 and TRBJ2-7; 8 bases align to TRBD2. Germline CDR1 reads GTSNPN; CDR2 reads SVGIG (reference sequence). This CDR3 comprises 15 residues. With V trimmed by 0 bases and J by 3 bases, 7 bases remained unmatched. The CDR3 is CAWSVRLAGNYEQYF. CDR3 DNA: TGTGCCTGGAGTGTCCGGCTAGCGGGCAACTACGAGCAGTACTTC.

This chain uses TRBV5-6 with TRBJ2-7; 9 positions agree with TRBD1. The V gene end was trimmed by 4 bases and the J gene end by 0 bases; junction bases not matched to a gene: 11. Germline CDR1 is SGHDT and CDR2 is YYEEEE. This CDR3 comprises 17 residues. In nucleotides, the CDR3 is TGTGCCAGCAGCCCATTAACCCGGGACAGGGACTCCTACGAGCAGTACTTC. Protein product: CASSPLTRDRDSYEQYF.

The CDR3 DNA follows: TGTGCCAGCAGCCAAGCTAGCGGGGGCCACCTGAGCTCCTACAATGAGCAGTTCTTC. Protein sequence: CASSQASGGHLSSYNEQFF. The rearrangement uses TRBV14 and TRBJ2-1; 10 bases map to TRBD2. CDR1 and CDR2 (germline): SGHDN, FVKESK. The ends lost 1 base at V and 0 bases at J; junction bases unmatched: 9. This CDR3 contains 19 residues.

The CDR3 region has the DNA TGTGCCAGCAGCCTTAGATTGAATGAGCAGTTCTTC. Amino acids: CASSLRLNEQFF. V and J are TRBV6-6 and TRBJ2-1, with unresolved D. Germline V gene lookup returns CDR1 MNHNY and CDR2 SVGAGI (reference sequence). The CDR3 is 12 residues long. Trimming removed 6 bases at V and 7 bases at J, with 10 bases between.

This rearrangement joins TRBV12-5 to TRBJ2-1; D is perhaps TRBD2 (5 bases). V lost 6 bases and J 7 bases, leaving 19 bases between the germline ends. Germline V gives CDR1 LGHNT, CDR2 FRNRAP. This CDR3 has 15 amino acids. The DNA of the CDR3 is TGTGCTAGTGGGATTGCCGTGATGAGGGTTAATGAGCAGTTCTTC. Its protein product is CASGIAVMRVNEQFF.

This clone has just a few counts. CDR3 loop: CASSAGTYEQYF. CDR3 nucleotide sequence: TGTGCCAGCAGTGCAGGGACCTACGAGCAGTACTTC. The V and J genes are TRBV27 and TRBJ2-7, with TRBD1 as a possible D gene (5 bases). The V end was cut by 5 bases, the J end by 2 bases, with 7 bases between. The CDR3 is 12 amino acids. The germline gives CDR1 MNHEY, CDR2 SMNVEV (reference sequence).

The chain employs TRBV29-1 and TRBJ1-1; TRBD1 matches at 9 bases. V lost 4 bases, J lost 0 bases, and 6 bases stayed unmatched. Germline CDR1 is SQVTM and CDR2 is ANQGSEA. The CDR3 runs 15 residues. This CDR3 reads CSVVGQGTMNTEAFF. As DNA, the CDR3 is TGCAGCGTTGTAGGACAGGGGACCATGAACACTGAAGCTTTCTTT.

V usage is TRBV6-6 and J usage is TRBJ1-1; 10 bases agree with TRBD1. CDR1 and CDR2 (germline): MNHNY, SVGAGI (reference sequence). V lost 6 bases and J lost 10; bases outside the gene matches: 8. This CDR3 region has 13 residues. CDR3: CASSIDRGLVAFF. The DNA of the CDR3 is TGTGCCAGCAGCATAGACAGGGGGCTGGTAGCTTTCTTT.

V is TRBV16 and J is TRBJ1-4; D remains ambiguous. The CDR3 has 14 amino acids. Trimming cost V 4 bases and J 4 bases, with 10 bases left between them. The germline V gene has CDR1 KGHSY and CDR2 FQNENV. In DNA form, the CDR3 reads TGTGCCAGCAGCCCCTTTAACTATAATGAAAAACTGTTTTTT. As protein: CASSPFNYNEKLFF.